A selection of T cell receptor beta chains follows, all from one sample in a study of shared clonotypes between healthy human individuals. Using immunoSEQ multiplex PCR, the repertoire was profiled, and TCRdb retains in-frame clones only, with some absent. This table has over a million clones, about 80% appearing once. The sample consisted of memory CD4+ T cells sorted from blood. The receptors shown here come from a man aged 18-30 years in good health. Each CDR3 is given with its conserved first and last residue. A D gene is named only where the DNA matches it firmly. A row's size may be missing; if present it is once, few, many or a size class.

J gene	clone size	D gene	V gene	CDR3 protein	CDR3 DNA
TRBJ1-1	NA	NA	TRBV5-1	CASSLITSLNTEAFF	TGCGCCAGCAGCCTCATAACTAGTTTGAACACTGAAGCTTTCTTT
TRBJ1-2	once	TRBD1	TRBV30	CAWKGQELNYGYTF	TGTGCCTGGAAGGGACAGGAACTGAACTATGGCTACACCTTC
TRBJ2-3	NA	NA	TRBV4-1	CASSQGTSVGGTTDTQYF	TGCGCCAGCAGCCAAGGTACCAGCGTAGGAGGGACCACAGATACGCAGTATTTT
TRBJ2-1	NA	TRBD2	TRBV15	CATSTTWGLNFYNEQFF	TGTGCCACCAGCACCACCTGGGGACTAAATTTCTACAATGAGCAGTTCTTC
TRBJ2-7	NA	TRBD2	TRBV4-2	CASSHPGTSGGHYEQYF	TGTGCCAGCAGCCATCCCGGGACTAGCGGGGGGCACTACGAGCAGTACTTC
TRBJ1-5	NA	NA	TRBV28	CASNTGNQPQHF	TGTGCCAGCAACACGGGCAATCAGCCCCAGCATTTT
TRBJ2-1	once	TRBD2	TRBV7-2	CASSLGLAGRNEQFF	TGTGCCAGCAGCTTAGGACTAGCGGGAAGGAATGAGCAGTTCTTC
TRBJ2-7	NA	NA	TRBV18	CASSWGDAYEQYF	TGTGCCAGCTCATGGGGAGATGCCTACGAGCAGTACTTC
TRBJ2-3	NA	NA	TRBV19	CASSTRTGGTDTQYF	TGTGCCAGTAGTACTCGAACCGGGGGCACAGATACGCAGTATTTT
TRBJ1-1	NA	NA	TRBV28	CASPTSLGGEMNTEAFF	TGTGCCAGCCCGACCTCCCTCGGGGGCGAGATGAACACTGAAGCTTTCTTT
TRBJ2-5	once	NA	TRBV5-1	CASSLGDSGTWKETQYF	TGCGCCAGCAGCTTGGGGGATTCTGGGACCTGGAAAGAGACCCAGTACTTC
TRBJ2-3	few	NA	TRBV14	CASSPPGGRVSTDTQYF	TGTGCCAGCAGCCCTCCCGGTGGGAGAGTTAGCACAGATACGCAGTATTTT
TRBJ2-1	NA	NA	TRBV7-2	CASSSQQYEQFF	TGTGCCAGCAGCTCACAGCAGTATGAGCAGTTCTTC
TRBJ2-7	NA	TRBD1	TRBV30	CAWSAWDRSNEQYF	TGTGCCTGGAGTGCCTGGGACAGGTCCAACGAGCAGTACTTC
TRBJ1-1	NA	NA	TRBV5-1	CASSPQTGSNTEAFF	TGCGCCAGCAGCCCGCAGACAGGAAGTAACACTGAAGCTTTCTTT